The T cell receptor (beta chain) under discussion was sequenced for a study of T cell repertoires in cytomegalovirus infection. Study at large: Indications of both CMV infection and matching HLA type were provided by public TCR beta signatures.

Per germline, CDR1 LNHDA and CDR2 SQIVND (reference sequence). V lost 5 bases, J lost 0 bases, and 5 bases stayed unmatched. The CDR3 contains 15 residues. This clonotype was seen more than once but under ten times. Its target is not known. TCRdb re-called the reads with MiXCR, one entry per CDR3 protein. The sample shows around 100,000 distinct CDR3 sequences, around a tenth of them seen only once. The TCR originated in a human donor in good health (CMV status not recorded). Some clones in this sample may be carry-over from other donors' samples. The sequenced sample consisted of PBMCs, sequenced either directly or after in vitro stimulation (not recorded which). The chain employs TRBV19 and TRBJ1-1; 8 nucleotides agree with TRBD1. The CDR3 DNA follows: TGTGCCAGTAGTGCCTACAGGGGGGTGAACACTGAAGCTTTCTTT. Protein product: CASSAYRGVNTEAFF.